This TCR beta chain was captured in a study of molecular identifiers for immune sequencing clone quantification. Previously described methods and listed TCR primers produced bulk TCR libraries. TCRdb passed the PCR reads through MiXCR, listing each CDR3 protein once. The repertoire holds 400,000 to 600,000 distinct CDR3 sequences, with roughly a fifth as singletons. This clonotype appeared many times. J gave up 3 bases and V 3 bases, and 8 bases lay outside the gene matches. The CDR3 consists of 16 residues. This clonotype originated in a human donor in good health. Some libraries in this study had Jurkat cell RNA spiked in. The chain links TRBV23-1 to TRBJ2-1; 7 bases map to TRBD1. TRBV23-1 is flagged as an ORF with uncertain function. Material: naive CD8+ T cells from blood, with Jurkat cell RNA spiked in. Subset noted: FACS-sorted CD8+CD4-CCR7+CD45RA+ naive T cells. As DNA, the CDR3 is TGCGCCAGCAGTCATCAGCCGACAGGGAACTACAATGAGCAGTTCTTC. Translating gives CASSHQPTGNYNEQFF.